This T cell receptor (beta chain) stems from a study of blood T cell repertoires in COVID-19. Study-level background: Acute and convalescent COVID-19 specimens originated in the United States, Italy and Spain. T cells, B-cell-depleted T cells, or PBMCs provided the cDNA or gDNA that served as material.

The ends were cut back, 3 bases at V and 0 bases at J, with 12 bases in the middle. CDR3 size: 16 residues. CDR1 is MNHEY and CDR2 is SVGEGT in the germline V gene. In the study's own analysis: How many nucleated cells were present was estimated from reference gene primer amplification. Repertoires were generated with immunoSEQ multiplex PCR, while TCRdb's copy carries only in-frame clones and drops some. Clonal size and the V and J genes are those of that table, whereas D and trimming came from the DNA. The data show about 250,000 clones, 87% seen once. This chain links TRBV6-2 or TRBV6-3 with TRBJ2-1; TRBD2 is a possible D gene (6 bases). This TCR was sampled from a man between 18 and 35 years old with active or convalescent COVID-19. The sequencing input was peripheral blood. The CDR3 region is CASSYGGSSSYNEQFF. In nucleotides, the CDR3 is TGTGCCAGCAGTTATGGGGGGTCGAGCTCCTACAATGAGCAGTTCTTC.